This is a list of T cell receptor beta chains from one sample in a study of cytomegalovirus exposure and HLA in healthy donors. The table came from immunoSEQ multiplex PCR; TCRdb's copy has only in-frame clones and leaves some out. This sample has 130,000 to 150,000 clones; roughly three quarters occur once, and the top ten carry about 3%. The specimen was PBMCs. These receptors were obtained from a female donor in good health and CMV-seronegative. The CDR3 runs from the conserved cysteine through the conserved F or W. D genes are given only for firm matches. Not every row has a clone size; where given, it reads once, few, many or a size class.

TRBV30,-,TRBJ1-1,-,CAWSVRGGGLMNTEAFF,TGTGCCTGGAGTGTACGGGGAGGGGGGTTGATGAACACTGAAGCTTTCTTT
TRBV2,TRBD2,TRBJ2-1,-,CASSEGLAGLSSYNEQFF,TGTGCCAGCAGTGAAGGTTTAGCGGGGCTGAGCTCCTACAATGAGCAGTTCTTC
TRBV10-3,-,TRBJ1-1,-,CAISEVGEAFF,TGTGCCATCAGTGAGGTCGGGGAAGCTTTCTTT
TRBV7-3,TRBD1,TRBJ1-2,-,CASSTGVGYTF,TGTGCCAGCTCGACAGGGGTTGGCTACACCTTC
TRBV30,TRBD1,TRBJ1-2,-,CAWTDRGQAGYGYTF,TGTGCCTGGACTGACAGGGGGCAGGCTGGCTATGGCTACACCTTC
TRBV6-1,-,TRBJ1-2,-,CASSEGLSFQYGYTF,TGTGCCAGCTCTGAGGGACTAAGTTTTCAATATGGCTACACCTTC
TRBV6-1,-,TRBJ2-1,-,CASRLRIAEREQFF,TGTGCCAGCAGATTGCGGATAGCGGAACGTGAGCAGTTCTTC
TRBV4-3,-,TRBJ1-1,-,CASNQGGGTEAFF,TGCGCCAGCAACCAGGGAGGGGGGACTGAAGCTTTCTTT
TRBV6-5,TRBD2,TRBJ2-3,-,CASTRLAGGRDTQYF,TGTGCCAGCACTCGACTAGCGGGGGGGCGAGATACGCAGTATTTT
TRBV5-4,TRBD1,TRBJ2-1,-,CASSTGQPTSSYNEQFF,TGTGCCAGCAGCACGGGACAGCCTACGAGCTCCTACAATGAGCAGTTCTTC
TRBV7-9,TRBD2,TRBJ2-1,-,CASSPQGGRVSYNEQFF,TGTGCCAGCAGCCCCCAGGGCGGGAGGGTATCCTACAATGAGCAGTTCTTC
TRBV5-4,TRBD1,TRBJ2-1,-,CASSLSQGARNEQFF,TGTGCCAGCAGCTTGTCTCAGGGGGCGCGGAATGAGCAGTTCTTC
TRBV30,TRBD2,TRBJ2-1,-,CAWSHGREYNEQFF,TGTGCCTGGAGTCACGGGAGGGAGTACAATGAGCAGTTCTTC
TRBV11-3,-,TRBJ2-6,-,CASRRSGANVLTF,TGTGCCAGCAGGCGCTCTGGGGCCAACGTCCTGACTTTC
TRBV6-5,TRBD1,TRBJ1-2,-,CASSYLTGGSDGYTF,TGTGCCAGCAGTTACCTGACAGGGGGTTCGGATGGCTACACCTTC
TRBV7-2,TRBD1,TRBJ2-7,-,CASSLGGQGVYEQYF,TGTGCCAGCAGCTTAGGAGGACAGGGGGTATACGAGCAGTACTTC
TRBV7-2,-,TRBJ2-5,-,CASSSSGEEGETQYF,TGTGCCAGCAGCTCCTCCGGGGAGGAGGGGGAGACCCAGTACTTC
TRBV11-3,-,TRBJ2-5,-,CASSLQAWGRSSQETQYF,TGTGCCAGCAGCCTACAGGCCTGGGGCCGAAGCTCCCAAGAGACCCAGTACTTC
TRBV7-9,TRBD2,TRBJ2-1,-,CASSLAAGRAYNEQFF,TGTGCCAGCAGCTTAGCAGCAGGGAGGGCCTACAATGAGCAGTTCTTC
TRBV29-1,-,TRBJ1-5,-,CSVAQQHNQPQHF,TGCAGCGTTGCCCAACAGCACAATCAGCCCCAGCATTTT
TRBV4-1,-,TRBJ2-3,-,CASNGGSRQYF,TGCGCCAGCAACGGAGGGAGTAGACAGTATTTT
TRBV9,-,TRBJ1-2,once,CASSVWGRSYGYTF,TGTGCCAGCAGCGTCTGGGGGCGCAGCTATGGCTACACCTTC
TRBV5-6,TRBD1,TRBJ1-4,few,CASSRGTGGNEKLFF,TGTGCCAGTTCACGAGGGACAGGGGGGAATGAAAAACTGTTTTTT